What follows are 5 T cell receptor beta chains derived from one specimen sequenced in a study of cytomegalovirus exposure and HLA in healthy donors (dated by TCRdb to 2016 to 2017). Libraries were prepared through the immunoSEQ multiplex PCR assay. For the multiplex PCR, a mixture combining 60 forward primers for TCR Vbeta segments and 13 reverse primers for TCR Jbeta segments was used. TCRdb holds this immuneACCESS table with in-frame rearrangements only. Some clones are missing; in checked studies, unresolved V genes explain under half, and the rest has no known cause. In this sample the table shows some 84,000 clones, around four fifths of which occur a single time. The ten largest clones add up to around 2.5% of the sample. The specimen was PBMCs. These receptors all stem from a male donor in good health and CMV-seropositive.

CDR3 in DNA: TGTGCCAGCAGTTCCGGACAGAACACCGGGGAGCTGTTTTTT. It translates to CASSSGQNTGELFF. The rearrangement links TRBV28 to TRBJ2-2, with D possibly matching TRBD1 (5 bases). V shed 4 bases and J shed 1 base, with 7 bases lying between them. This CDR3 is 14 amino acids long. CDR1 and CDR2 (germline): MDHEN, SYDVKM.

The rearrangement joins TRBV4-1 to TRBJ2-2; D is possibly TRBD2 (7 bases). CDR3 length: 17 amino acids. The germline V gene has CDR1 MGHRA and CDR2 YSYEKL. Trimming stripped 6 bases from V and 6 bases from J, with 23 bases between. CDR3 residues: CASRDSLMGLLAGELFF. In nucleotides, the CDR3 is TGCGCCAGCAGGGACAGCCTGATGGGACTACTCGCCGGGGAGCTGTTTTTT.

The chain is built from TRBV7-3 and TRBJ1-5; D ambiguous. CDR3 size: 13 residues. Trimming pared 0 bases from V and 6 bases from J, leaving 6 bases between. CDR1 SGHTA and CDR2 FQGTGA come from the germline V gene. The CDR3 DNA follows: TGTGCCAGCAGCTTAACAACGGGTCAGCCCCAGCATTTT. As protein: CASSLTTGQPQHF.

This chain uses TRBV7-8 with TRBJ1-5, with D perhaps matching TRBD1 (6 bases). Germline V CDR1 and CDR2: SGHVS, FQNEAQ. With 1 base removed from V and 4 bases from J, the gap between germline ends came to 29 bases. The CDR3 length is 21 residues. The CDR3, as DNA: TGTGCCAGCAGCTTAGAGGCTAGAGGGTATGACAGGCTAACCCCTAATCAGCCCCAGCATTTT. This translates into CASSLEARGYDRLTPNQPQHF.

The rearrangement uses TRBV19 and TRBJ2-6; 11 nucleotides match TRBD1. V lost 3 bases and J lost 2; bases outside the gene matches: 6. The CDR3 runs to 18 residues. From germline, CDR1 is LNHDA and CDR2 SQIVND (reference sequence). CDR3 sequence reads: CASSMLGQGATGANVLTF. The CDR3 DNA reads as TGTGCCAGTAGTATGCTCGGACAGGGGGCTACTGGGGCCAACGTCCTGACTTTC.